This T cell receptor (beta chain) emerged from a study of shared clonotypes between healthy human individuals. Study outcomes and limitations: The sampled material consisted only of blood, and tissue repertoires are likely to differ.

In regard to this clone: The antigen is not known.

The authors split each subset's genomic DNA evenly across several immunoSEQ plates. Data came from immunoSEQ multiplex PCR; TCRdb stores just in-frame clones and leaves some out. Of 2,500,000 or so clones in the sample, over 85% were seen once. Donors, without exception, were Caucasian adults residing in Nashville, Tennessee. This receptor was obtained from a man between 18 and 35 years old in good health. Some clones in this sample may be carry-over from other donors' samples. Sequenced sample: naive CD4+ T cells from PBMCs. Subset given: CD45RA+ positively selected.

CDR3 protein: CASSPVAGEHTGELFF. CDR3 DNA sequence: TGTGCCAGCAGCCCTGTAGCGGGAGAGCACACCGGGGAGCTGTTTTTT. The V call is TRBV5-4, the J call TRBJ2-2; 9 positions agree with TRBD2. The CDR3 consists of 16 residues. Unmatched junction bases numbered 7, after V lost 4 bases and J lost 3 bases. Germline CDR1 and CDR2: SGHNT and YYREEE (reference sequence).